This TCR beta chain was recorded in a study of T cells in Graves' hyperthyroidism and ophthalmopathy. In the study overall: Prior to any treatment, at the point of initial diagnosis, peripheral blood was collected.

This clonotype was detected ten times or more. What it binds is unknown. Amplification of TCR beta CDR3 regions used RNA as the template. The primer set for the first-round RT-PCR of the TCR CDR3 was HTBI. TCRdb fed the multiplex PCR reads into MiXCR, producing one record per CDR3 protein. There are 600,000 to 700,000 distinct CDR3 sequences in the sample; 14% to 15% occur only once, and 3.5% to 4.5% lies in the top ten. Germline V gene data show CDR1 as SQVTM and CDR2 as ANQGSEA. The germline V and J ends were trimmed by 6 bases and 3 bases, with 17 bases remaining between them. The length of the CDR3 is 14 residues. From approximately 9.3 ml of fresh peripheral blood, PBMCs were isolated. Study findings and constraints: Ophthalmopathy got predicted by the model a median roughly six months before its onset. Most thyroid-expanded clonotypes above 0.001 were also found in blood.

V gene TRBV29-1 combines with J gene TRBJ1-2; D is unresolved. The sequencing input was blood. This sequence originates from a woman in her thirties or forties with Graves' ophthalmopathy. Here the CDR3 DNA reads TGCAGCGTCGATAGACTCCTTCGGGACTATGGCTACACCTTC. Amino acid sequence: CSVDRLLRDYGYTF.